This TCR beta chain was obtained from a study of blood T cell repertoires in COVID-19 (dated by TCRdb to 2018 to 2021). About the study as a whole: Samples covering the acute and convalescent phases of COVID-19 were provided by collaborators in the United States, Italy and Spain. Subjects who had been exposed to COVID-19, were actively infected with it, or had recovered from it provided the deeply sampled blood TCRbeta repertoires that made up the dataset. The prospective study material was composed of cDNA or gDNA derived from T cells, B-cell-depleted T cells, or PBMCs. Sample metadata almost always included a de-identified subject ID, COVID-19 status, age in years and sex. Samples were obtained from the ongoing ImmuneRACE study (first 160 participants) and from about 1,300 subjects provided by 6 global collaborators. The repertoires were made available in a free public database intended to serve as a resource for research on the immune response to SARS-CoV-2. Where HLA class I and class II types were available, the types were taken from metadata supplied by the sample provider, not from assay-based typing. Study-wide findings and limitations: How much clinical and demographic metadata was included differed by source and by participant, and the metadata was provided uncurated.

On this clone: Its antigen is still unknown. Per-base quality was not reported, and no clone a single base away is much larger than it.

TCRbeta CDR3 regions were amplified from genomic DNA by means of the immunoSEQ Assay, a bias-controlled multiplex PCR. Per the authors' processing: The number of nucleated cells in each sample was estimated by amplification of reference gene primers within the assay. Sequence reads were collapsed and filtered to measure the absolute abundance of every unique TCRbeta CDR3 rearrangement. For each sample, productive Simpson clonality was calculated as the square root of Simpson's diversity index across productive rearrangements. What TCRdb holds here is the immuneACCESS table cut down to in-frame rearrangements. Part of the clones is not present; checked against another copy, under half of the missing clones reflect an unresolved V gene, and the others are unexplained. V and J calls plus clone size are reproduced from that table; the DNA served to infer D and trimming. For this sample the table gives 300,000 or so clones, of which 88% were detected only once. The leading ten clones occupy approximately 7.2% of the sample.

Samples from volunteer blood donors who had recovered from COVID-19 were contributed by a second Seattle source. Collaborating institutions collected whole blood in K2EDTA tubes following their own protocols. Collaborator samples were shipped for TCRbeta analysis as frozen whole blood, isolated PBMCs, or DNA extracted from either sample type. The CDR3 starts with the cysteine, ends with the phenylalanine, and has 15 residues. The CDR3 DNA has 45 bases and is translated from base 1. Trimming removed 0 bases from V and 9 bases from J; the gene matches leave 6 bases unexplained. According to the germline V gene (reference sequence), CDR1 reads MNHNY and CDR2 reads SVGAGI.

The sample comprised peripheral blood. Recombination linked TRBV6-6 to TRBJ2-1; 9 central bases correspond to TRBD2. The receptor was isolated from a woman in her 30s who had recovered from COVID-19. Read as DNA, the sequence is TGTGCCAGCAGTTACTCCAGCGGGGGGTTGGGTGAGCAGTTCTTC. It codes for CASSYSSGGLGEQFF.